This T cell receptor beta chain was recovered during a study of shared clonotypes between healthy human individuals. General observations from the study: A limitation of the genetic and exposure-history diversity represented arose from few donors. Clonotypes which were not shared had lower generation probabilities than clonotypes that all four donors shared. Among donors, the sharing of clonotypes was expected to be influenced by sequencing depth.

Worth noting for this clone: Antigen unknown.

Profiled with immunoSEQ multiplex PCR; TCRdb holds only in-frame clones, not every one. The table lists roughly 2 million clones, over 85% of them singletons, with roughly 0.13% in the top ten. Germline-derived CDR1 and CDR2 are SEHNR and FQNEAQ (reference sequence). This CDR3 region has 14 residues. V gave up 3 bases and J gave up 5 bases, with 10 bases separating them. The chain couples TRBV7-9 to TRBJ1-4; D is uncertain. Material for sequencing was naive CD4+ T cells sorted from blood. Sample subset: CD45RA+ positively selected. The clonotype originates from a man between 18 and 29 years old in good health. CDR3 sequence: CASSFHMDNEKLFF. CDR3 in DNA: TGTGCCAGCAGCTTCCATATGGACAATGAAAAACTGTTTTTT.